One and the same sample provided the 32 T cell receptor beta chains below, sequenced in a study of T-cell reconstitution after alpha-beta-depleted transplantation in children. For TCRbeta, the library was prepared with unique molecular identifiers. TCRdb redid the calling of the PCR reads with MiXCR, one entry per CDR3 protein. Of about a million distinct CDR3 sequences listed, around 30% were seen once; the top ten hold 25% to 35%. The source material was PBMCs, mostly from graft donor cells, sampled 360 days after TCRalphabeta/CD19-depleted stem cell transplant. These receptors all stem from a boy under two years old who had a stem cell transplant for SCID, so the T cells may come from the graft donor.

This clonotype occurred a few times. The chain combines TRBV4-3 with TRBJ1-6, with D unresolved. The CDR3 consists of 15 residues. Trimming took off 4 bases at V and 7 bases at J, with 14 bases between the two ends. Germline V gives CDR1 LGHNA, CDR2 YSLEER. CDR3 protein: CASSRLRHPNSPLHF. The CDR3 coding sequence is TGCGCCAGCAGCCGGCTACGGCACCCCAATTCACCCCTCCACTTT.

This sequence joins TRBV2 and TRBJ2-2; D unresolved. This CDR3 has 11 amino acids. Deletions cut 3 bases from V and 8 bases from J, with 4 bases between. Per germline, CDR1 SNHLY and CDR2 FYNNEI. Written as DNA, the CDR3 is TGTGCCAGCAGTGACCGGGGGGAGCTGTTTTTT. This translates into CASSDRGELFF.

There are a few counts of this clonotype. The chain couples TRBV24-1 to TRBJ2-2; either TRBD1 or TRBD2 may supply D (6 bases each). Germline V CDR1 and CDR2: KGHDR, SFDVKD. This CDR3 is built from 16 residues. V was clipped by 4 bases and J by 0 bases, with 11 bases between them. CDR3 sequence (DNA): TGTGCCACCAGTGACCCGGGGGCTGCGAACACCGGGGAGCTGTTTTTT. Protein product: CATSDPGAANTGELFF.

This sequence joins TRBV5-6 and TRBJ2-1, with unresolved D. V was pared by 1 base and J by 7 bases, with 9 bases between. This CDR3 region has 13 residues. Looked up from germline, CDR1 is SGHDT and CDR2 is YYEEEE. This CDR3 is CASSLTRWNEQFF. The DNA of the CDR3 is TGTGCCAGCAGCTTGACTCGGTGGAATGAGCAGTTCTTC.

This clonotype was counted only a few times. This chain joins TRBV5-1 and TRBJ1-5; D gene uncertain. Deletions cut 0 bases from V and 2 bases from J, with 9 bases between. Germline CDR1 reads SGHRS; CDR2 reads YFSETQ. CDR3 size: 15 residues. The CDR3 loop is CASSLAPTGNQPQHF. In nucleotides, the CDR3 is TGCGCCAGCAGCTTGGCGCCAACCGGCAATCAGCCCCAGCATTTT.

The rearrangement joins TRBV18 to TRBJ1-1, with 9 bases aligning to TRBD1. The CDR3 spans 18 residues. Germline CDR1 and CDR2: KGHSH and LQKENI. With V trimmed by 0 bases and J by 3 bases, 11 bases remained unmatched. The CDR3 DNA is TGTGCCAGCTCACCACCACAGGGGGCCGGCCAGGGCGACACTGAAGCTTTCTTT. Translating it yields CASSPPQGAGQGDTEAFF.

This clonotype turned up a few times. The CDR3 coding sequence is TGCGCCAGCAGCCAAGATAACGCTTGGGACAGCACTGAAGCTTTCTTT. Amino acids: CASSQDNAWDSTEAFF. The V gene is TRBV4-1, the J gene TRBJ1-1; TRBD1 agrees at 7 bases. The CDR3 is 16 residues long. The trim removed 0 bases at V and 4 bases at J, leaving 8 bases unmatched. Germline V gene data show CDR1 as MGHRA and CDR2 as YSYEKL.

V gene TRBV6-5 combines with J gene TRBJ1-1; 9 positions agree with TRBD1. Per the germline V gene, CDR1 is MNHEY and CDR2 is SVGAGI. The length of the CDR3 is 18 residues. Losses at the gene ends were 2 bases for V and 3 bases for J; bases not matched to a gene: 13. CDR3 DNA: TGTGCCAGCAGTTACGCCGGGACAGGGCTCCCCGGGGACACTGAAGCTTTCTTT. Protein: CASSYAGTGLPGDTEAFF.

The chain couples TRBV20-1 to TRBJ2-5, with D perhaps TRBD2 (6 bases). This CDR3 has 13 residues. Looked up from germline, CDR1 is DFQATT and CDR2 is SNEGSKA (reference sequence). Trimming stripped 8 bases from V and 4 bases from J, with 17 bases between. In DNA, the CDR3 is TGCAGTACCTCTCCCCGCGGGGCAGAGACCCAGTACTTC. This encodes CSTSPRGAETQYF.

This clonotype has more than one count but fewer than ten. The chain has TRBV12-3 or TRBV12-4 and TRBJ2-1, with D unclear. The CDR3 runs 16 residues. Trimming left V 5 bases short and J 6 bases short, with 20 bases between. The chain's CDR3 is CASSAPGSSTVNEQFF. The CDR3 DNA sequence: TGTGCCAGCAGTGCCCCCGGGTCCTCTACCGTCAATGAGCAGTTCTTC.

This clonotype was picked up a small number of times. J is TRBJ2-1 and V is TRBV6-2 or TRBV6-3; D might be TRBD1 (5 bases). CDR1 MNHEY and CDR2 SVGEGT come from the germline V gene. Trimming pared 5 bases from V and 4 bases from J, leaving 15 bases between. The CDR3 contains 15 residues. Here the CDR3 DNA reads TGTGCCAGCAGTCCCTCTGACAACAGGTACAATGAGCAGTTCTTC. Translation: CASSPSDNRYNEQFF.

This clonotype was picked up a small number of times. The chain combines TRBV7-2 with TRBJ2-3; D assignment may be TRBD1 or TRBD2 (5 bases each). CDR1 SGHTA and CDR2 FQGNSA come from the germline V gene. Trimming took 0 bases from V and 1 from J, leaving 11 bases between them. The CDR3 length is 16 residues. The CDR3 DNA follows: TGTGCCAGCAGCTTAGCGCATATGGGGGGCACAGATACGCAGTATTTT. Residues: CASSLAHMGGTDTQYF.

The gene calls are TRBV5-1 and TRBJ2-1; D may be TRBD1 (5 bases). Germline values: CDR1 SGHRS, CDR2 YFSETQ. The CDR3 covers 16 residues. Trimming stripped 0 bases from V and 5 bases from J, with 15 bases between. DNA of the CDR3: TGCGCCAGCAGCTTGGTAGGGTCAGGGTCGAACAATGAGCAGTTCTTC. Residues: CASSLVGSGSNNEQFF.

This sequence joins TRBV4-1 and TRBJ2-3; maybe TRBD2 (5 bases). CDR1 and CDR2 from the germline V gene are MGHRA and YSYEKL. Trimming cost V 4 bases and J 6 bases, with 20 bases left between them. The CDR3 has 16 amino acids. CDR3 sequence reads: CASSPSPWRTFDTQYF. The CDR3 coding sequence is TGCGCCAGCAGCCCCAGCCCTTGGAGGACCTTTGATACGCAGTATTTT.

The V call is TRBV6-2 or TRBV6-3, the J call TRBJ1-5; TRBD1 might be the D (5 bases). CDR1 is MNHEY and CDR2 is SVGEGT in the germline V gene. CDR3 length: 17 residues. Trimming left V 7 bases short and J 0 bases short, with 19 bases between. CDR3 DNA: TGTGCCAGCACCCGGGGAGGAAAGGGGTATAGCAATCAGCCCCAGCATTTT. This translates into CASTRGGKGYSNQPQHF.

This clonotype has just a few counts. CDR3 nucleotide sequence: TGTGCCAGCAGCTTGCAACGGGAGCAGTACTTC. Protein product: CASSLQREQYF. The chain uses TRBV11-2 and TRBJ2-7; D ambiguous. Germline lookup yields CDR1 SGHAT and CDR2 FQNNGV. V was shortened by 3 bases and J by 7 bases, with 7 bases between the two germline ends. The CDR3 length is 11 residues.

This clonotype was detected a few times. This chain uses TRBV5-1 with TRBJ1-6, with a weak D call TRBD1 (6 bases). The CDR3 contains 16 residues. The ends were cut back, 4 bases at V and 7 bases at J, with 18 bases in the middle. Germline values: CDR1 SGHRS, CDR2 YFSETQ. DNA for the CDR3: TGCGCCAGCAGCCTGGGACATCCTCGGGGGAATTCACCCCTCCACTTT. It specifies CASSLGHPRGNSPLHF.

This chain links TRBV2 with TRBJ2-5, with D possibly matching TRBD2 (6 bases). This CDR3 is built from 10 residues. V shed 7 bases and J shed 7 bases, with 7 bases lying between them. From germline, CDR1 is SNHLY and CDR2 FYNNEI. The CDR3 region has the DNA TGTGCCAGCAAGGAGGGGACCCAGTACTTC. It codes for CASKEGTQYF.

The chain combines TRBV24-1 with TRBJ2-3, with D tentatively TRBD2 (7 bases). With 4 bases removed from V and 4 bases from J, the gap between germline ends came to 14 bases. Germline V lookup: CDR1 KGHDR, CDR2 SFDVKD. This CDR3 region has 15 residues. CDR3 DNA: TGTGCCACCAGTGACGGGGGGCGAGGATCAGATACGCAGTATTTT. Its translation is CATSDGGRGSDTQYF.

The CDR3 sequence is CASSGAGTVTYEQYF. The CDR3 DNA is TGTGCCAGCAGTGGGGCCGGGACCGTCACCTACGAGCAGTACTTC. The V and J genes are TRBV6-1 and TRBJ2-7; D tentatively fits TRBD1 or TRBD2 (5 bases each). Germline V lookup: CDR1 MNHNS, CDR2 SASEGT. Trimming removed 4 bases from V and 2 bases from J, with 15 bases in between. There are 15 residues in the CDR3.

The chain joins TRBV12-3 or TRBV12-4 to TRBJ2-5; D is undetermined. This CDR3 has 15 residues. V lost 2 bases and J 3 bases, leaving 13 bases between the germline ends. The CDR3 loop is CASSLWEGMEETQYF. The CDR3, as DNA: TGTGCCAGCAGTTTATGGGAAGGGATGGAAGAGACCCAGTACTTC.

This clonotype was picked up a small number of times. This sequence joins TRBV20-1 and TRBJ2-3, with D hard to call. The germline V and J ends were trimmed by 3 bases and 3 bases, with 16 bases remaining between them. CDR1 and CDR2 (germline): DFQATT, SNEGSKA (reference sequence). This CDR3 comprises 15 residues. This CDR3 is CSASPWVSTTDTQYF. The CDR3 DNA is TGCAGTGCTAGCCCCTGGGTTTCGACGACAGATACGCAGTATTTT.

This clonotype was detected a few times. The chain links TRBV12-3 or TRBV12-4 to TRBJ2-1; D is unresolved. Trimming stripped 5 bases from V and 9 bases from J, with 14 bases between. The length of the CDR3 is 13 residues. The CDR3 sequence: CASSAESFGEQFF. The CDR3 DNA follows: TGTGCCAGCAGTGCCGAATCATTTGGTGAGCAGTTCTTC.

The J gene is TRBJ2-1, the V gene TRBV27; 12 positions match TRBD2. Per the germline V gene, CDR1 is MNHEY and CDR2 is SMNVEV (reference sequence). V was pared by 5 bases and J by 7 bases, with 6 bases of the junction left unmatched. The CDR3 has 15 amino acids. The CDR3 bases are TGTGCCAGCAGTCGACTAGCGGGGGTCAGGAATGAGCAGTTCTTC. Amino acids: CASSRLAGVRNEQFF.

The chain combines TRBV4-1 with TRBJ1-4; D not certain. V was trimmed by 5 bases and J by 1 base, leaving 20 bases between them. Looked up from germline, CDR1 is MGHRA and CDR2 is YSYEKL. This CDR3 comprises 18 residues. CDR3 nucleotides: TGCGCCAGCAGCAAGGAATTGGCCCCGGGGTTAACTAATGAAAAACTGTTTTTT. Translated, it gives CASSKELAPGLTNEKLFF.

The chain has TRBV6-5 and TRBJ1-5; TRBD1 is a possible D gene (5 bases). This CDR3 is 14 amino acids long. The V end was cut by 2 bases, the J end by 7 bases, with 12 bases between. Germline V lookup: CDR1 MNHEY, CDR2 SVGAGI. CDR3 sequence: CASSYEGRSQPQHF. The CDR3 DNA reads TGTGCCAGCAGTTACGAGGGGAGGAGCCAGCCCCAGCATTTT.

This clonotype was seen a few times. The CDR3 reads CASSAGQSETQYF. The CDR3 DNA follows: TGTGCCAGCAGCGCCGGACAGTCGGAGACCCAGTACTTC. V gene TRBV5-6 combines with J gene TRBJ2-5, with D perhaps TRBD1 (6 bases). Germline V gene lookup returns CDR1 SGHDT and CDR2 YYEEEE. V was cut by 4 bases and J by 5 bases, with 12 bases left in between. This CDR3 spans 13 amino acids. Combining the CDR3 with reference TRBV5-6 and TRBJ2-5 gives the whole variable domain DAGVTQSPTHLIKTRGQQVTLRCSPKSGHDTVSWYQQALGQGPQFIFQYYEEEERQRGNFPDRFSGHQFPNYSSELNVNALLLGDSALYLCASSAGQSETQYFGPGTRLLVL.

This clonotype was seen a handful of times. CDR3 coding DNA: TGTGCCAGCAGTTACTCGATGACAGTGGGCTACAATGAGCAGTTCTTC. This encodes CASSYSMTVGYNEQFF. The genes are TRBV6-5 and TRBJ2-1; a weak D match, TRBD1 (5 bases). The CDR3 contains 16 residues. The V end was cut by 0 bases, the J end by 3 bases, with 12 bases between. Germline CDR1 and CDR2: MNHEY and SVGAGI.

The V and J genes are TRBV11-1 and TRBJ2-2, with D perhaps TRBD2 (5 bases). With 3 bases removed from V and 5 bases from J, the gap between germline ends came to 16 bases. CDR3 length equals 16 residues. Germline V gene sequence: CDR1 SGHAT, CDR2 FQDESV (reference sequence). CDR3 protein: CASSFPYTRGTGELFF. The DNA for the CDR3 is TGTGCCAGCAGCTTTCCATACACCCGGGGAACCGGGGAGCTGTTTTTT.

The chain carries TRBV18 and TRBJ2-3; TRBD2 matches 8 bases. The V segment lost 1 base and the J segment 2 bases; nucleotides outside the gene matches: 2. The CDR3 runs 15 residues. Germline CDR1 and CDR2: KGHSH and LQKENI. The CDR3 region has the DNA TGTGCCAGCTCACCACTACTAGCGGCCACAGATACGCAGTATTTT. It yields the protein CASSPLLAATDTQYF.

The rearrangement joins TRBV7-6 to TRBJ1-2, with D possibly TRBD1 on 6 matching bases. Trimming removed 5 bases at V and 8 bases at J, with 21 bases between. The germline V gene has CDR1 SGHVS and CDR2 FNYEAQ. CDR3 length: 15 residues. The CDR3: CASSPSGGGAWGYTF. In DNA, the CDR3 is TGTGCCAGCAGCCCTAGTGGGGGGGGCGCTTGGGGCTACACCTTC.

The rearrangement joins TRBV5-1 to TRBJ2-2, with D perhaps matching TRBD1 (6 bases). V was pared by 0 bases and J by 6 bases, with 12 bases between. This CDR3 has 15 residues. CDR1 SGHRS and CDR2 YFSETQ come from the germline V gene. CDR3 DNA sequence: TGCGCCAGCAGCTTGGGGACAGACAGACCCGGGGAGCTGTTTTTT. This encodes CASSLGTDRPGELFF.